This T cell receptor (beta chain) was profiled in a study of T cell responses to AZD1222 COVID-19 vaccine (dated by TCRdb to the early 2020s). Regarding the study in general: AZD1222 recipients given second doses at about 4 weeks or at about 12 weeks were pooled, since spike-specific TCR depth and breadth were not found to differ between the two schedules. A total of approximately 240 trial participants underwent TCR sequencing, of whom under 220 had received two doses of AZD1222 and around 25 had received two doses of the MenACWY control vaccine. Trial participants were enrolled into age subgroups of 18-55, 56-69 and 70-plus years, which contained approximately 150, 28 and 58 TCR-sequenced participants, respectively.

The CDR3 regions of human TCRbeta chains were analyzed by immunosequencing. The study's processing was this. TCRs in the repertoires were matched against a reference library of SARS-CoV-2-specific TCRs that had been generated with the MIRA antigen-specificity platform. Breadth was defined as the fraction of unique TCRs that were SARS-CoV-2-associated, and depth was defined as the fraction of total T cells that were SARS-CoV-2-associated. Using the MIRA data, each spike-specific TCR was assigned both to the spike region to which the TCR was reactive and to a CD4 or CD8 class. Log10-transformed breadth and depth values were compared by one-way ANOVA with Sidak's multiple comparisons tests. The clones in this table, taken by TCRdb from immuneACCESS, are in-frame only. Not every clone is retained; where verified, under half of the shortfall comes from an unresolved V gene, and the cause of the rest is unknown. The DNA was the basis for D and trimming; V, J and clone size are from that table. This sample comprises roughly 150,000 clones, approximately 94% of them detected only once. Approximately 9% of the sample goes to the ten largest clones.

Results and caveats for the whole study, not just this receptor: Conclusions about previously exposed vaccinees are limited, since just 5 or 6 AZD1222 recipients were seropositive for SARS-CoV-2 at baseline. In the small 56-69-year group, the increase in depth fell short of significance, most likely because of low power. After two AZD1222 doses, both the breadth and the depth of spike-specific TCRs were significantly higher than at day 0 and than in MenACWY recipients. Because no day 14 peak-response samples were available, repertoires were characterized only after the peak T cell response. The whole spike protein was spanned by vaccine-associated CD4 TCRs, and dominant responses were seen in regions 160-218 and 743-854. Participants were mostly white British and included more females than males, and it was suggested by the authors that clonal diversity may have been underestimated. Reportedly, almost half of the unique spike-specific TCRs recognized epitopes lying outside the regions that are mutated in the B.1.351 and B.1.1.7 variants.

The CDR3 numbers 11 residues from cysteine through phenylalanine. The sequence is cut down to CDR3 DNA, 33 bases in frame from base 1. V lost 10 bases and J lost 6 bases; the stretch between them is 12 bases long. Sequences MNHEY (CDR1) and SVGAGI (CDR2) are obtained from the germline V gene. The time point label, as the study defines it: baseline before first vaccination. The vaccinee samples were drawn from two UK trials, COV001 and COV002, one of which was a single-blind randomized controlled phase 2/3 trial testing AZD1222 (ChAdOx1 nCoV-19) in healthy adults. Trial participant PBMC samples were collected at day 0 and day 28 after the second dose for TCRbeta chain sequencing. Points on this clone: Its antigen is unknown. Base-call qualities are not available, and no considerably larger clone is one nucleotide away.

This chain is built from TRBV6-5 and TRBJ1-2, with the D gene uncertain. The sample here was peripheral blood, taken on day 0 of AZD1222 vaccination. The TCR comes from an adult in good health. The CDR3 is CATAVSDGYTF. Read as DNA, the sequence is TGTGCCACCGCCGTTAGTGATGGCTACACCTTC.